This T cell receptor beta chain was sequenced for a study of blood T cell repertoires in COVID-19. V shed 1 base and J 3 bases; nucleotides not matched to a gene: 7. In germline, CDR1 is GTSNPN, CDR2 SVGIG (reference sequence). There are 16 residues in the CDR3. TCRdb's table, derived via immunoSEQ multiplex PCR, lists solely in-frame clones and lacks some. The table lists fewer than 350,000 clones, approximately 88% of them singletons, with approximately 1% in the top ten. The source material was PBMCs or T cells enriched from blood (not recorded which). The receptor was isolated from a woman aged 25-40 years who had recovered from COVID-19. The V call is TRBV30, the J call TRBJ2-3, with 10 bases aligning to TRBD1. The CDR3 sequence is CAWSAPGQGITDTQYF. The DNA of the CDR3 is TGTGCCTGGAGTGCCCCGGGACAGGGGATTACAGATACGCAGTATTTT.